Each of the 11 T cell receptor beta chains below was sequenced from the same sample in a study of cytomegalovirus exposure and HLA in healthy donors. Primers: 60 Vbeta forward and 13 Jbeta reverse. Assay: immunoSEQ multiplex PCR; the TCRdb copy retains only in-frame clones and omits some. Of 95,000 to 150,000 clones listed, roughly 80% are singletons. The sample was PBMCs. Receptors were obtained from a woman between 40 and 55 years old in good health and CMV-seronegative.

The rearrangement uses TRBV4-3 and TRBJ2-7, with a tentative D call TRBD1 (6 bases). Germline assignment: CDR1 LGHNA and CDR2 YSLEER. The CDR3 has 15 residues. The V and J ends lost 8 bases and 6 bases respectively, with 23 bases between them. The CDR3 protein is CASGDTGQGLSEQYF. The DNA for the CDR3 is TGCGCCAGCGGGGATACGGGCCAGGGGCTTTCCGAGCAGTACTTC.

This clone came up once. This rearrangement joins TRBV7-9 to TRBJ2-7, with D possibly TRBD1 on 5 matching bases. The V end lost 4 bases, the J end lost 2 bases, and 9 bases lay between the germline ends. Germline values: CDR1 SEHNR, CDR2 FQNEAQ (reference sequence). This CDR3 is built from 13 residues. The CDR3 coding sequence is TGTGCCAGCAGCTCCAGACAGCCCTACGAGCAGTACTTC. Encoded protein: CASSSRQPYEQYF.

The chain joins TRBV28 to TRBJ2-7; 9 bases match TRBD2. Trimming removed 6 bases from V and 5 bases from J; junction bases left unmatched: 26. CDR1 and CDR2 from the germline V gene are MDHEN and SYDVKM. This CDR3 region has 20 residues. The CDR3 nucleotides read TGTGCCAGCAGCAACCCAATCATGGGGTGGTTTGGCGGGAGGGAGGACGAGCAGTACTTC. Translated: CASSNPIMGWFGGREDEQYF.

V usage is TRBV27 and J usage is TRBJ1-5; D is uncertain. V lost 8 bases and J lost 4, with 6 bases in between. Germline CDR1 and CDR2: MNHEY and SMNVEV (reference sequence). The CDR3 extends over 11 amino acids. CDR3 region: CASGLNQPQHF. The CDR3 nucleotides read TGTGCCAGCGGGCTTAATCAGCCCCAGCATTTT.

This clone was counted only a few times. This chain links TRBV11-1 with TRBJ2-3; 11 bases fit TRBD2. The CDR3 has 15 residues. With V trimmed by 5 bases and J by 2 bases, 3 bases remained unmatched. CDR1 is SGHAT and CDR2 is FQDESV in the germline V gene (reference sequence). CDR3 coding DNA: TGTGCCAGCAGCCGTAGCGGGGGGGACACAGATACGCAGTATTTT. Translation: CASSRSGGDTDTQYF.

The genes are TRBV25-1 and TRBJ2-2; 9 positions match TRBD1. V gave up 2 bases and J gave up 0 bases; unmatched junction bases: 7. Germline V gene sequence: CDR1 MGHDK, CDR2 SYGVNS. This CDR3 spans 18 amino acids. The CDR3 spells CASSEQWTGDSNTGELFF. CDR3 coding DNA: TGTGCCAGCAGTGAACAATGGACAGGGGATTCGAACACCGGGGAGCTGTTTTTT.

V gene TRBV29-1 combines with J gene TRBJ2-3; maybe TRBD1 (6 bases). Germline V gene lookup returns CDR1 SQVTM and CDR2 ANQGSEA. V dropped 5 bases and J dropped 5 bases, with 14 bases sitting between them. The CDR3 loop spans 13 amino acids. CDR3 sequence reads: CSVQPQQGDTQYF. The DNA of the CDR3 is TGCAGCGTTCAGCCCCAACAGGGAGATACGCAGTATTTT.

About this clone: Compared with germline, one end of the junction differs, possibly owing to a read error. V gene TRBV6-6 combines with J gene TRBJ1-2; D gene ambiguous. The CDR3 contains 13 residues. CDR1 and CDR2 from the germline V gene are MNHNY and SVGAGI (reference sequence). The CDR3 sequence is CASSYSENYGYTF. CDR3 sequence (DNA): TGTGCCAGCAGCTACTCAGAGAACTATGGCTACACCTTC.

This clone was seen a few times. The chain uses TRBV30 and TRBJ2-3, with D hard to call. The CDR3 loop spans 14 amino acids. Germline V gene sequence: CDR1 GTSNPN, CDR2 SVGIG (reference sequence). V was clipped by 0 bases and J by 2 bases, with 9 bases between them. This CDR3 reads CAWSVRRPTDTQYF. The CDR3 bases are TGTGCCTGGAGTGTACGGCGGCCCACAGATACGCAGTATTTT.

This clone has only a few counts. The rearrangement joins TRBV19 to TRBJ2-7, with TRBD1 as a possible D gene (5 bases). The germline V gene encodes CDR1 LNHDA and CDR2 SQIVND (reference sequence). The ends were cut back, 5 bases at V and 4 bases at J, with 18 bases in the middle. The CDR3 is 15 amino acids. CDR3 region: CASSPVTERTYEQYF. DNA for the CDR3: TGTGCCAGTAGTCCCGTGACAGAGCGAACTTACGAGCAGTACTTC.

The J gene is TRBJ1-2, the V gene TRBV2, with 8 nucleotides matching TRBD1. J was trimmed by 5 bases and V by 6 bases; bases with no gene match: 11. This CDR3 has 15 amino acids. Looked up from germline, CDR1 is SNHLY and CDR2 is FYNNEI. The CDR3 loop reads CASSVRDRSLYGYTF. The CDR3 bases are TGTGCCAGCAGCGTGAGGGACAGGTCTCTTTATGGCTACACCTTC. The entire variable domain, with the rest obtained from reference TRBV2 and TRBJ1-2, is as follows: EPEVTQTPSHQVTQMGQEVILRCVPISNHLYFYWYRQILGQKVEFLVSFYNNEISEKSEIFDDQFSVERPDGSNFTLKIRSTKLEDSAMYFCASSVRDRSLYGYTFGSGTRLTVV.